Described below is a single T cell receptor beta chain sequence and its context. Its antigen is as yet unknown. This CDR3 spans 13 amino acids. V gave up 5 bases and J gave up 6 bases, with 13 bases separating them. The germline CDR1 and CDR2 sequences are SGDLS and YYNGEE. Clones were sequenced by immunoSEQ multiplex PCR, and TCRdb holds only the in-frame ones, with some missing. The sample comprises around 120,000 clones, roughly 90% of which are singletons, and 1% to 1.5% rests with the top ten. This sample was taken from a study of T cell responses to AZD1222 COVID-19 vaccine. Study-level findings and limits: Donors were largely white British and mainly female; clonal diversity was possibly underestimated. Only after the peak T cell response were repertoires sampled.

The sequencing used peripheral blood, collected on day 0 of AZD1222 vaccination. The chain has TRBV9 and TRBJ2-3; maybe TRBD2 (5 bases). This TCR derives from an adult in good health. As DNA, the CDR3 is TGTGCCAGCAGTGGCGCGGGCCGCGATACGCAGTATTTT. Its protein product is CASSGAGRDTQYF.